The 32 T cell receptor beta chains listed next were all sequenced from one sample in a study of CD8 T cells in Susac syndrome. Random hexamers primed reverse transcription of roughly 0.5 to 1 ug RNA. TCRdb called the immunoSEQ multiplex PCR reads again in MiXCR, with one record for every CDR3 protein. The sample carries 100,000 to 150,000 distinct CDR3 sequences, over 85% recorded once. The sequenced material came from CD8+ T cells from PBMCs. The source is a human donor with multiple sclerosis.

The V gene is TRBV28, the J gene TRBJ1-6, with D maybe TRBD1 (6 bases). The V and J ends lost 3 bases and 14 bases respectively, with 20 bases between them. The CDR3 is 15 residues long. Germline assignment: CDR1 MDHEN and CDR2 SYDVKM. CDR3 sequence (DNA): TGTGCCAGCAGTTTGGGAGACAGGCCAATTCCGACCCTCCACTTT. It encodes CASSLGDRPIPTLHF.

This sequence joins TRBV29-1 and TRBJ2-7; TRBD1 is a possible D gene (5 bases). This CDR3 region has 11 residues. CDR1 is SQVTM, CDR2 ANQGSEA, per germline. V gave up 3 bases and J gave up 3 bases, with 6 bases separating them. The DNA of the CDR3 is TGCAGCGTTGAGGACAACTACGAGCAGTACTTC. It is translated as CSVEDNYEQYF.

This clonotype appeared a single time. CDR3 region: CASSAPGSEQYV. The CDR3 DNA reads as TGTGCCAGCAGCGCCCCGGGGAGCGAGCAGTACGTC. The chain is built from TRBV2 and TRBJ2-7, with TRBD2 as a possible D gene (5 bases). Germline lookup yields CDR1 SNHLY and CDR2 FYNNEI. The V end lost 6 bases, the J end lost 6 bases, and 12 bases lay between the germline ends. The CDR3 is 12 residues long.

The chain carries TRBV6-5 and TRBJ2-2, with a possible D match to TRBD1 (5 bases). This CDR3 comprises 13 residues. Between the trimmed V and J ends, which lost 0 bases and 7 bases, there was a span of 6 bases. Germline CDR1 reads MNHEY; CDR2 reads SVGAGI. The CDR3 DNA is TGTGCCAGCAGTTACTCGGACAACGGGGAGCTGTTTTTT. Protein: CASSYSDNGELFF.

This rearrangement joins TRBV3-1 to TRBJ2-2; D may be TRBD2 (5 bases). Germline CDR1 is LGHDT and CDR2 is YNNKEL (reference sequence). The CDR3 covers 16 residues. The V and J ends lost 4 bases and 1 base respectively, with 13 bases between them. The CDR3 nucleotides read TGTGCCAGCAGCCCGAACGAGCGGATGAACACCGGGGAGCTGTTTTTT. It yields the protein CASSPNERMNTGELFF. The entire variable domain, with the rest obtained from reference TRBV3-1 and TRBJ2-2, is as follows: DTAVSQTPKYLVTQMGNDKSIKCEQNLGHDTMYWYKQDSKKFLKIMFSYNNKELIINETVPNRFSPKSPDKAHLNLHINSLELGDSAVYFCASSPNERMNTGELFFGEGSRLTVL.

This chain uses TRBV30 with TRBJ2-1; perhaps TRBD1 as D (5 bases). The germline gives CDR1 GTSNPN, CDR2 SVGIG (reference sequence). The CDR3 is 13 residues long. V was shortened by 3 bases and J by 8 bases, with 14 bases between the two germline ends. The CDR3 sequence is CAWRRGTGDEQFF. The CDR3 nucleotides read TGTGCCTGGAGAAGGGGTACGGGTGATGAGCAGTTCTTC.

In its sample, this clonotype was seen a few times. The J gene is TRBJ2-5, the V gene TRBV9, with D unclear. V was cut by 0 bases and J by 1 base, with 7 bases left in between. CDR1 and CDR2 (germline): SGDLS, YYNGEE. The CDR3 runs to 14 residues. The CDR3 DNA sequence: TGTGCCAGCAGCGTAGGTGACTCCCAAGAGACCCAGTACTTC. Amino acid sequence: CASSVGDSQETQYF.

The rearrangement links TRBV13 to TRBJ2-2; D call uncertain. The germline CDR1 and CDR2 sequences are PRHDT and FYEKMQ (reference sequence). The V gene lost 5 bases and the J gene lost 5 bases, with 12 bases spanning the gap. The CDR3 loop spans 14 amino acids. CDR3 region: CASSTGSRTGELFF. The CDR3 nucleotides are TGTGCCAGCAGCACCGGGTCCAGGACCGGGGAGCTGTTTTTT.

This clonotype has only a few counts. The chain links TRBV5-4 to TRBJ1-5; D is uncertain. Germline CDR1 is SGHNT and CDR2 is YYREEE (reference sequence). The CDR3 length is 12 residues. With 0 bases removed from V and 5 bases from J, the gap between germline ends came to 3 bases. The CDR3 sequence: CASSLGDQPQHF. The CDR3 region has the DNA TGTGCCAGCAGCTTGGGGGATCAGCCCCAGCATTTT.

CDR3: CASSLSLAGGVLGELFF. The CDR3 DNA follows: TGTGCCAGCAGTTTATCTCTAGCGGGCGGGGTGCTCGGGGAGCTGTTTTTT. This rearrangement joins TRBV27 to TRBJ2-2; TRBD2 aligns across 8 bases. V was clipped by 0 bases and J by 7 bases; unmatched bases: 10. The CDR3 covers 17 residues. Germline CDR1 reads MNHEY; CDR2 reads SMNVEV (reference sequence).

The chain combines TRBV7-9 with TRBJ2-1; D ambiguous. Trimming left V 4 bases short and J 7 bases short, with 20 bases between. CDR1 and CDR2 (germline): SEHNR, FQNEAQ (reference sequence). The CDR3 extends over 16 amino acids. The CDR3 spells CASSSLGSARKNEQFF. CDR3 bases: TGTGCCAGCAGCTCCCTCGGCTCCGCGAGGAAGAATGAGCAGTTCTTC. Filled out from reference TRBV7-9 and TRBJ2-1, the complete variable domain reads DTGVSQNPRHKITKRGQNVTFRCDPISEHNRLYWYRQTLGQGPEFLTYFQNEAQLEKSRLLSDRFSAERPKGSFSTLEIQRTEQGDSAMYLCASSSLGSARKNEQFFGPGTRLTVL.

The chain carries TRBV12-5 and TRBJ2-7; maybe TRBD2 (6 bases). This CDR3 has 14 amino acids. CDR1 and CDR2 from the germline V gene are LGHNT and FRNRAP. Trimming took off 1 base at V and 3 bases at J, with 10 bases between the two ends. Here the CDR3 DNA reads TGTGCTAGTGGTTTGGACGGGGACTTCTACGAGCAGTACTTC. Its protein is CASGLDGDFYEQYF.

The chain recombines TRBV5-1 with TRBJ2-7, with D hard to call. V was trimmed by 0 bases and J by 4 bases, leaving 8 bases between them. Germline V CDR1 and CDR2: SGHRS, YFSETQ. The CDR3 loop spans 13 amino acids. The CDR3 bases are TGCGCCAGCAGCTTGGCCACGGTATACGAGCAGTACTTC. It specifies CASSLATVYEQYF.

The chain links TRBV24-1 to TRBJ2-5; TRBD1 is a possible D gene (6 bases). Trimming removed 1 base at V and 1 base at J, with 9 bases between. The CDR3 length is 15 residues. The V gene's germline CDR1 is KGHDR and CDR2 SFDVKD. CDR3 in DNA: TGTGCCACCAGTGATTTTACAGGGAGCCAAGAGACCCAGTACTTC. Its protein is CATSDFTGSQETQYF.

V gene TRBV20-1 combines with J gene TRBJ1-5, with TRBD1 matching 7 bases. This CDR3 has 14 amino acids. Germline V gives CDR1 DFQATT, CDR2 SNEGSKA (reference sequence). Trimming at V came to 0 bases and at J to 8 bases, leaving 7 bases not matched to a gene. The CDR3 loop reads CSARDLRGLEPQHF. Here the CDR3 DNA reads TGCAGTGCTAGAGATCTAAGGGGGCTGGAGCCCCAGCATTTT.

This chain uses TRBV6-5 with TRBJ2-1, with D possibly called TRBD1 or TRBD2 (5 bases each). Germline loops: CDR1 MNHEY, CDR2 SVGAGI. V was clipped by 5 bases and J by 7 bases, with 18 bases between them. The CDR3 loop spans 15 amino acids. In DNA form, the CDR3 reads TGTGCCAGCAGTAACCGGGACCCCGGTCGGAATGAGCAGTTCTTC. Residues: CASSNRDPGRNEQFF.

This chain links TRBV18 with TRBJ2-3; 9 bases match TRBD2. The ends lost 3 bases at V and 0 bases at J; junction bases unmatched: 10. Germline CDR1 is KGHSH and CDR2 is LQKENI. The length of the CDR3 is 18 residues. CDR3 sequence reads: CASSPRAGGRTSTDTQYF. The CDR3 nucleotides are TGTGCCAGCTCACCGAGAGCGGGGGGACGAACTAGCACAGATACGCAGTATTTT.

The chain uses TRBV7-2 and TRBJ2-5; no clear D gene. The CDR3 sequence is 13 residues long. V was pared by 1 base and J by 0 bases, with 3 bases between. The V gene's germline CDR1 is SGHTA and CDR2 FQGNSA. The DNA for the CDR3 is TGTGCCAGCAGCTTAGGGTACCAAGAGACCCAGTACTTC. Translating it yields CASSLGYQETQYF.

V and J are TRBV4-2 and TRBJ2-7, with TRBD1 as a possible D gene (6 bases). Trimming shortened V by 1 base and J by 4 bases, and 11 bases separated the two germline ends. CDR3 size: 14 residues. The germline CDR1 and CDR2 sequences are LGHNA and YNFKEQ. CDR3 sequence (DNA): TGTGCCAGCAGCCAAGTGGGGGCTCAGTACGAGCAGTACTTC. It is translated as CASSQVGAQYEQYF.

The chain has TRBV6-5 and TRBJ2-3; tentatively, D is TRBD2 (7 bases). V lost 6 bases, J lost 0 bases, and 13 bases lay in between. CDR1 and CDR2 (germline): MNHEY, SVGAGI. The CDR3 loop spans 15 amino acids. The CDR3 coding sequence is TGTGCCAGCAGCGAGGGGGGGGGTAGCACAGATACGCAGTATTTT. It encodes CASSEGGGSTDTQYF.

V is TRBV3-1 and J is TRBJ2-5; tentative D call: TRBD1 (6 bases). V was shortened by 1 base and J by 7 bases, with 22 bases between the two germline ends. The CDR3 totals 17 residues. Germline V gives CDR1 LGHDT, CDR2 YNNKEL (reference sequence). CDR3 protein: CASSQGATGSSRGTQYF. The CDR3 nucleotides are TGTGCCAGCAGCCAAGGAGCCACAGGGTCTTCAAGGGGGACCCAGTACTTC.

The rearrangement joins TRBV4-1 to TRBJ1-1; D gene ambiguous. CDR3 length: 11 residues. Trimming took off 8 bases at V and 3 bases at J, with 7 bases between the two ends. Germline V lookup: CDR1 MGHRA, CDR2 YSYEKL. The CDR3 loop is CASGRDTEAFF. The CDR3 DNA is TGCGCCAGCGGGCGGGACACTGAAGCTTTCTTT.

The rearrangement links TRBV6-5 to TRBJ1-2; D is ambiguous. The ends were cut back, 4 bases at V and 2 bases at J, with 8 bases in the middle. This CDR3 spans 13 amino acids. The germline CDR1 and CDR2 sequences are MNHEY and SVGAGI. The CDR3, as DNA: TGTGCCAGCAGTTGGAGTCCCAACTATGGCTACACCTTC. This translates into CASSWSPNYGYTF.

The chain joins TRBV4-1 to TRBJ2-1; no clear D. Germline values: CDR1 MGHRA, CDR2 YSYEKL. The CDR3 spans 16 residues. V dropped 1 base and J dropped 13 bases, with 23 bases sitting between them. CDR3 sequence reads: CASSQVSATNLYAQFF. CDR3 in DNA: TGCGCCAGCAGCCAAGTTTCGGCGACCAACCTTTATGCCCAGTTCTTC.

V gene TRBV13 combines with J gene TRBJ1-2; no definite D call. The CDR3 runs 16 residues. CDR1 is PRHDT, CDR2 FYEKMQ, per germline (reference sequence). V was cut by 8 bases and J by 6 bases, with 25 bases left in between. The CDR3 region is CASSTRKAWAGNGYTF. In nucleotides, the CDR3 is TGTGCCAGCTCAACCCGTAAGGCGTGGGCCGGCAATGGCTACACCTTC.

The genes are TRBV25-1 and TRBJ2-5, with D perhaps assigned TRBD1 or TRBD2 (5 bases each). The germline CDR1 and CDR2 sequences are MGHDK and SYGVNS. Between the trimmed V and J ends, which lost 1 base and 5 bases, there was a span of 11 bases. The CDR3 contains 14 residues. CDR3 residues: CASSELPGPETQYF. CDR3 sequence (DNA): TGTGCCAGCAGTGAATTACCGGGGCCCGAGACCCAGTACTTC.

The V and J genes are TRBV30 and TRBJ1-2; a weak D match, TRBD1 (5 bases). The CDR3 has 14 amino acids. Between the trimmed V and J ends, which lost 0 bases and 1 base, there was a span of 9 bases. Per germline, CDR1 GTSNPN and CDR2 SVGIG (reference sequence). The DNA for the CDR3 is TGTGCCTGGAGTGTGGGACCCATTAACTATGGCTACACCTTC. Residues: CAWSVGPINYGYTF.

V and J are TRBV27 and TRBJ1-2; no clear D gene. Deletions cut 3 bases from V and 2 bases from J, with 7 bases between. The CDR3 consists of 13 residues. Germline V gives CDR1 MNHEY, CDR2 SMNVEV (reference sequence). The CDR3, as DNA: TGTGCCAGCAGTTTGGCGGGGAACTATGGCTACACCTTC. Translation gives CASSLAGNYGYTF.

This rearrangement joins TRBV6-5 to TRBJ2-2; 9 bases line up with TRBD1. With 4 bases clipped from V and 0 bases from J, the junction kept 6 bases outside the gene matches. This CDR3 comprises 17 residues. Germline assignment: CDR1 MNHEY and CDR2 SVGAGI. The CDR3 DNA reads as TGTGCCAGCAGTTTCCGAACAGGGGGCACGAACACCGGGGAGCTGTTTTTT. This gives the protein CASSFRTGGTNTGELFF.

The chain links TRBV11-2 to TRBJ2-6, with 8 nucleotides matching TRBD1. Germline V gives CDR1 SGHAT, CDR2 FQNNGV. This CDR3 is built from 16 residues. The V segment lost 4 bases and the J segment 4 bases; nucleotides outside the gene matches: 6. The CDR3 DNA follows: TGTGCCAGCAGCTCCCGGACAGGGTTCGGGGCCAACGTCCTGACTTTC. Residues: CASSSRTGFGANVLTF.

The chain is built from TRBV5-6 and TRBJ2-7; 10 positions match TRBD2. Trimming at V came to 5 bases and at J to 5 bases, leaving 7 bases not matched to a gene. Germline CDR1 and CDR2: SGHDT and YYEEEE. The CDR3 is made up of 14 amino acids. CDR3 protein: CASRILAGSHEQYF. Here the CDR3 DNA reads TGTGCCAGCAGGATACTAGCGGGGTCCCACGAGCAGTACTTC. The variable domain in full, with the rest retrieved from reference TRBV5-6 and TRBJ2-7, is DAGVTQSPTHLIKTRGQQVTLRCSPKSGHDTVSWYQQALGQGPQFIFQYYEEEERQRGNFPDRFSGHQFPNYSSELNVNALLLGDSALYLCASRILAGSHEQYFGPGTRLTVT.

The chain links TRBV19 to TRBJ2-2; 8 nucleotides match TRBD2. The CDR3 consists of 20 residues. V shed 1 base, J shed 2 bases, and the junction held 15 bases outside the gene matches. The V gene's germline CDR1 is LNHDA and CDR2 SQIVND (reference sequence). The CDR3 reads CASSIGLAGVGVGNTGELFF. The DNA for the CDR3 is TGTGCCAGTAGTATAGGGCTAGCGGGTGTCGGGGTCGGAAACACCGGGGAGCTGTTTTTT.